This TCR beta chain is drawn from a study of a mutant IDH1 vaccine in newly diagnosed glioma (dated by TCRdb to the early 2020s). Background for the entire study: Vaccination started 4-6 weeks after radiotherapy alone, or was given together with temozolomide cycles in the groups whose treatment included chemotherapy. Before enrollment, most patients had been given radiochemotherapy with temozolomide as standard therapy, while the rest had received either radiotherapy alone or temozolomide alone. Of the approximately 33 patients who were treated, about 60% were male and about 40% were female, and the mean age was around 40 years. Visit V12 was the week-35 safety follow-up and visit V13 was the week-47 end of study. Longitudinal TCRB deep sequencing was done for 25 treated patients, wherever samples were available for exploratory analyses. Peripheral blood was collected at six visits: V03 (baseline), V05, V07, V10, V12 and V13. Broad study findings and their caveats: The authors stated that sample limitations prevented analyses of patient blood samples from being reproduced. Vaccine-induced immune responses across multiple MHC alleles were detected in approximately 93% of patients. PBMC samples for TCRB deep sequencing were selected based on availability. No apparent relationship was observed between pseudoprogression and alterations in the top peripheral T cell clonotypes detected by TCRB sequencing.

Library preparation was by the immunoSEQ multiplex PCR assay. Rearranged TCR beta chain sequences were amplified with the hsTCRB Kit following the manufacturer's protocol. An Illumina MiSeq was used to sequence the TCRB libraries. Per the authors' processing: Demultiplexing, trimming and gene mapping were performed with the kit vendor's proprietary platform. Imported from immuneACCESS, the table was reduced by TCRdb to in-frame sequences with V and J called. These copies leave out some clones; in studies compared against another copy, an unresolved V gene accounts for under half, and the cause of the remainder is not known. The D gene and trimming were derived from the DNA, and the V and J assignments and clone size from that table. This sample has 30,000 to 35,000 clones in its table, and roughly 90% of those were observed once. The ten largest clones take up about 2.2% of the sample. Germline trimming: 6 bases from V, 3 bases from J; junction bases outside gene matches: 7. CDR1 is given as SQVTM and CDR2 as ANQGSEA, both from the germline V gene. From its cysteine to its phenylalanine, the CDR3 spans 13 amino acids. Kept here is only the CDR3 DNA, which spans 39 bases and is read in frame from base 1.

In the case of this clone: Its recognized antigen is unknown. Nothing much larger sits one base from this clone, and base qualities are not available.

The sample's time point, from its label and the paper: week 47, end of study. A 20-mer mutant IDH1 peptide at 300 micrograms in Montanide made up each vaccine dose, which was injected subcutaneously together with topical imiquimod. Eight vaccinations were administered to patients in weeks 1, 3, 5, 7, 11, 15, 19 and 23, corresponding to visits V03 through V10. Newly diagnosed WHO grade 3 or 4 IDH1-mutant astrocytomas showing loss of nuclear ATRX were present in the donors. The samples were drawn from NOA16, a multicentre, single-arm, open-label phase I trial in Germany that tested a mutant IDH1 peptide vaccine in humans for the first time. Genomic DNA for TCRB sequencing was extracted from EDTA blood using the DNeasy Blood and Tissue Kit.

Material: PBMCs, obtained from a glioma patient whose treatment included an IDH1 peptide vaccine. The origin of this receptor is a man in his forties with glioma. The V and J genes are TRBV29-1 and TRBJ1-1; 7 of the junction bases match TRBD1. The CDR3 amino acid sequence is: CSVTDRADTEAFF. The sequenced DNA is TGCAGCGTGACCGACAGGGCGGACACTGAAGCTTTCTTT.